The entry below describes one T cell receptor (beta chain). Its antigen is not known. The data were taken from a study of Ad26.COV2.S vaccination and SARS-CoV-2 variants. The study, taken as a whole, reports: Placebo and vaccine recipients had non-spike TCR breadth that was similar.

The table came from immunoSEQ multiplex PCR; TCRdb's copy has only in-frame clones and leaves some out. The sample includes fewer than 500,000 clones, roughly 87% seen only once; the top ten take around 4.5%. The sample's treatment: 19 received Ad26.COV2.S at low or high dose, single or two shots; five or six received placebo; per-sample allocation not given. Sampling took place 63 days after the first vaccine or placebo injection. Per germline, CDR1 MDHEN and CDR2 SYDVKM. This CDR3 contains 15 residues. The V gene lost 4 bases and the J gene lost 4 bases, with 13 bases spanning the gap. The chain recombines TRBV28 with TRBJ2-2; the D is unclear. The sample was peripheral blood, taken in a trial of Ad26.COV2.S vaccine versus placebo. This TCR was sampled from a person between 18 and 65 years old who received the Ad26.COV2.S COVID-19 vaccine or a placebo. CDR3 in DNA: TGTGCCAGCAGTTCCTCGGCTAGTTTCACCGGGGAGCTGTTTTTT. This codes for CASSSSASFTGELFF.